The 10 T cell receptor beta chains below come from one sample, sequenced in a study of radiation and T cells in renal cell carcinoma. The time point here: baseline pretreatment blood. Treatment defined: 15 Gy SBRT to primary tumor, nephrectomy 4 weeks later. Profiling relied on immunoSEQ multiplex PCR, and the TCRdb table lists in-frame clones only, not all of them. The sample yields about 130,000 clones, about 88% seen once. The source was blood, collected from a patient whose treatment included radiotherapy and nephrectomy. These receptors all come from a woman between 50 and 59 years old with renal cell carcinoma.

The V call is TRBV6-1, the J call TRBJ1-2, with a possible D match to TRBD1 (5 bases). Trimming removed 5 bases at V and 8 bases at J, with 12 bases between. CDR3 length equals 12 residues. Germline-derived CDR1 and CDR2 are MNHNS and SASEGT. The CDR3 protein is CASSLGVWGYTF. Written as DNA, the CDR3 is TGTGCCAGCAGTTTAGGGGTCTGGGGCTACACCTTC.

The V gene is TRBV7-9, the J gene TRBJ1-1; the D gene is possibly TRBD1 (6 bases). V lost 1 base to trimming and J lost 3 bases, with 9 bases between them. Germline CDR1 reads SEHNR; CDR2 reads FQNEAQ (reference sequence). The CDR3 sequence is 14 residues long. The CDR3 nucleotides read TGTGCCAGCAGCTTAGGGACAGCGCACACTGAAGCTTTCTTT. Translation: CASSLGTAHTEAFF.

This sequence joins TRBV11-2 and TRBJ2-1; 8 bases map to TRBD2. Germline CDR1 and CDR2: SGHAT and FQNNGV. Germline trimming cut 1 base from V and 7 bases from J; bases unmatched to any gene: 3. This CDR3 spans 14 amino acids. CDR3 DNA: TGTGCCAGCAGCTTAGCGGGGGGGATGAATGAGCAGTTCTTC. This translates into CASSLAGGMNEQFF.

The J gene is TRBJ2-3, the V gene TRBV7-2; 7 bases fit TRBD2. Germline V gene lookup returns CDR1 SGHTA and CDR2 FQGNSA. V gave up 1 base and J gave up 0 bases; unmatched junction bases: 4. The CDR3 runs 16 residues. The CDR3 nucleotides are TGTGCCAGCAGCTTAGATGGGAGGGGAAGCACAGATACGCAGTATTTT. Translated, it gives CASSLDGRGSTDTQYF.

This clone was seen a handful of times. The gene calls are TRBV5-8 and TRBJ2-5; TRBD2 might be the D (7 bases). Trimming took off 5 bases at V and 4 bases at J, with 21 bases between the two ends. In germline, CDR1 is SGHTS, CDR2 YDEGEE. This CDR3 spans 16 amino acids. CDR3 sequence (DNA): TGTGCCAGCAGTTCTACTTACGGACAGCGGGGAGAGACCCAGTACTTC. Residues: CASSSTYGQRGETQYF.

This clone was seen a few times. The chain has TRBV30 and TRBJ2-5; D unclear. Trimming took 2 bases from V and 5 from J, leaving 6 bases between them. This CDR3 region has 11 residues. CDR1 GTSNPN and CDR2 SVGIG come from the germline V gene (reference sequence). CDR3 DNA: TGTGCCTGGAGTACATCGGAGACCCAGTACTTC. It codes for CAWSTSETQYF. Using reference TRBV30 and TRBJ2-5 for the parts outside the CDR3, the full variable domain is SQTIHQWPATLVQPVGSPLSLECTVEGTSNPNLYWYRQAAGRGLQLLFYSVGIGQISSEVPQNLSASRPQDRQFILSSKKLLLSDSGFYLCAWSTSETQYFGPGTRLLVL.

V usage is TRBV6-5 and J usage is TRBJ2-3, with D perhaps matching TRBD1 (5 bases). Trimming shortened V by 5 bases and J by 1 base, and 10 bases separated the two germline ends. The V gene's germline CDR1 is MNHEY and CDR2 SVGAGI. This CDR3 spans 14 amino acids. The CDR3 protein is CASSKGWGTDTQYF. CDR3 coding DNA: TGTGCCAGCAGTAAGGGGTGGGGCACAGATACGCAGTATTTT.

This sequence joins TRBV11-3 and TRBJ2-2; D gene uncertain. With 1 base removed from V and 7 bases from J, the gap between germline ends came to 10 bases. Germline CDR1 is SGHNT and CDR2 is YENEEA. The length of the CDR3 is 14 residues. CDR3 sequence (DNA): TGTGCCAGCAGCTTAGGACGGGCAGTCGGGGAGCTGTTTTTT. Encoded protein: CASSLGRAVGELFF.

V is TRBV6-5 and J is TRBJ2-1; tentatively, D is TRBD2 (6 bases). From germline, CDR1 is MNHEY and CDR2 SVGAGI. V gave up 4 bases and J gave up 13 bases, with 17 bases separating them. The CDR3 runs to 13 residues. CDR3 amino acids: CASSSRQTSFQFF. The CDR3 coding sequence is TGTGCCAGCAGTTCCCGCCAGACTAGTTTTCAGTTCTTC.

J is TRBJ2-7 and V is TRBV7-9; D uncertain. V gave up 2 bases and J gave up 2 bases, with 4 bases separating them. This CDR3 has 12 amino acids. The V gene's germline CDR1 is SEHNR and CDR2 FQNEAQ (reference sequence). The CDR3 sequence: CASSLQAYEQYF. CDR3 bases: TGTGCCAGCAGCTTACAGGCCTACGAGCAGTACTTC.